This T cell receptor beta chain came from a study of identical twins. The study, taken as a whole, reports: Beta clonotypes that were abundant in cord blood contained fewer insertions, a pattern absent from memory repertoires.

TCRdb analysed the 5' RACE reads with MiXCR anew, one entry per CDR3 protein. The table shows more than 400,000 distinct CDR3 sequences, with about 16% occurring only once. Healthy Caucasians made up all donors. In its sample, this clonotype was seen many times. Its antigen is still unknown. Germline V CDR1 and CDR2: MDHEN, SYDVKM. This CDR3 is 15 amino acids long. Trimming pared 8 bases from V and 1 base from J, leaving 14 bases between. This sample was shared with a second study, whose subject was yellow fever vaccine responses in identical twins.

The sample comprised CD4+ T cells sorted from blood. The chain carries TRBV28 and TRBJ2-2, with TRBD2 as a possible D gene (5 bases). The clonotype comes from a woman aged 18 to 35 in good health. The chain's CDR3 is CASSAPGRNTGELFF. Written as DNA, the CDR3 is TGTGCCAGCTCTGCCCCGGGAAGGAACACCGGGGAGCTGTTTTTT.